This TCR beta chain was documented in a study of OX40 agonist ivuxolimab in advanced cancers. Study-wide background: At 0.01 to 10 mg/kg, ivuxolimab was administered intravenously to patients every 2 weeks. Eligibility rules accepted prior anti-PD-1, anti-PD-L1 or anti-CTLA-4 therapy, and over 30% had some.

As to this clone: Its antigen is currently unknown.

CDR3 length: 15 amino acids. Germline V CDR1 and CDR2: SNHLY, FYNNEI. Trimming took off 3 bases at V and 4 bases at J, with 15 bases between the two ends. Notes on the study in general: Averaged across samples, CD8+ T cells carried more expanded clones than CD4+ did. At doses 0.1 to 3.0 mg/kg, CD4+ and CD8+ clones expanded.

Using immunoSEQ multiplex PCR, the repertoire was profiled, and TCRdb retains in-frame clones only, with some absent. The sample consists of approximately 60,000 clones, more than 80% of them appearing once. The V call is TRBV2, the J call TRBJ1-2; D is undetermined. The material sequenced was CD4+ or CD8+ T cells sorted from blood, taken in a trial of the OX40 agonist ivuxolimab. This TCR was sampled from an adult with an advanced solid tumor such as melanoma, head and neck, liver or kidney cancer. CDR3 loop: CASSDQSNRSYGYTF. In nucleotides, the CDR3 is TGTGCCAGCAGTGATCAATCGAACAGATCCTATGGCTACACCTTC. Full variable domain (outside the CDR3, taken from reference TRBV2 and TRBJ1-2): EPEVTQTPSHQVTQMGQEVILRCVPISNHLYFYWYRQILGQKVEFLVSFYNNEISEKSEIFDDQFSVERPDGSNFTLKIRSTKLEDSAMYFCASSDQSNRSYGYTFGSGTRLTVV.